This is a list of T cell receptor beta chains from one sample in a study of human thymus T cells. Libraries were prepared by immunoSEQ multiplex PCR; TCRdb keeps only in-frame clonotypes and omits some of them. The sample consists of under 70,000 clones, approximately 93% of them appearing once. Sequencing used blood. Receptors were obtained from a boy less than two years old with a congenital heart defect but otherwise immunologically healthy. The CDR3 runs from the conserved cysteine through the conserved F or W. D genes are given only for firm matches. Expanded clones get a size class; other rows say once, few or many, or leave the size out.

v_gene	d_gene	j_gene	abundance	CDR3nt	CDR3aa
TRBV4-1	.	TRBJ2-1	.	TGCGCCAGCAGCCACTTACTGGATGAGCAGTTCTTC	CASSHLLDEQFF
TRBV6-1	.	TRBJ2-1	.	TGTGCCAGCAGTGAAGCTCGGAGGAGTTGGGCTGAGCAGTTCTTC	CASSEARRSWAEQFF
TRBV19	.	TRBJ1-5	.	TGTGCCAGTAGTATGGGCAATCAGCCCCAGCATTTT	CASSMGNQPQHF
TRBV7-9	.	TRBJ1-3	once	TGTGCCAGCAGATCTCATGTGAGGGGGGTCGGTGGAAACACCATATATTTT	CASRSHVRGVGGNTIYF
TRBV7-3	.	TRBJ2-1	.	TGTGCCAGCAGCTTAGGGGGGCCAAGGAATGAGCAGTTCTTC	CASSLGGPRNEQFF
TRBV19	.	TRBJ2-4	.	TGTGCCAGTAGTCTAAGGGCGGCCAAAAACATTCAGTACTTC	CASSLRAAKNIQYF
TRBV5-8	TRBD1	TRBJ2-2	.	TGTGCCAGCAGCTCCGGACAGGGGAGCACCGGGGAGCTGTTTTTT	CASSSGQGSTGELFF
TRBV10-3	.	TRBJ1-3	.	TGTGCCATCAGTGAGGTTCCGCCGGGACACCTCTCTGGAAACACCATATATTTT	CAISEVPPGHLSGNTIYF
TRBV4-1	TRBD2	TRBJ2-1	.	TGCGCCAGCAGCCAAGAAGGTCCACTAGCGGAGCCCGAGCAGTTCTTC	CASSQEGPLAEPEQFF
TRBV2	.	TRBJ2-1	once	TGTGCCAGCAGCCCAGGACAGGGAGGGAATGAGCAGTTCTTC	CASSPGQGGNEQFF
TRBV5-4	.	TRBJ1-1	.	TGTGCCAGCAGCTTGGCCGCGGGGACTGAAGCTTTCTTT	CASSLAAGTEAFF
TRBV11-2	TRBD2	TRBJ2-1	.	TGTGCCAGCAGCCTACAACTAGCGGTCTACAATGAGCAGTTCTTC	CASSLQLAVYNEQFF
TRBV7-6	.	TRBJ2-5	.	TGTGCCAGCAGCTTCTTCCAAGAGACCCAGTACTTC	CASSFFQETQYF
TRBV27	.	TRBJ1-1	.	TGTGCCAGCAGTTCTAAAGGGTACCGGGTAGGAACTGAAGCTTTCTTT	CASSSKGYRVGTEAFF
TRBV5-4	TRBD2	TRBJ2-1	.	TGTGCCAGCAGCGCCTTACTAGCGGGAGGGTACAATGAGCAGTTCTTC	CASSALLAGGYNEQFF
TRBV6-5	TRBD2	TRBJ2-4	.	TGTGCCAGTAGCGGGTTAGCCAAAAACATTCAGTACTTC	CASSGLAKNIQYF
TRBV19	.	TRBJ2-7	.	TGTGCCAGTAGCAAGACAGGTCCCTACGAGCAGTACTTC	CASSKTGPYEQYF
TRBV30	TRBD2	TRBJ2-4	.	TGTGCCTGGATGGCTAGCGGGGCTAAAAACATTCAGTACTTC	CAWMASGAKNIQYF
TRBV19	.	TRBJ2-7	.	TGTGCCAGTAGTCCCGGAACCTACGAGCAGTACTTC	CASSPGTYEQYF
TRBV19	.	TRBJ2-3	.	TGTGCCAGTAGTATATATGGATTGGGCACAGATACGCAGTATTTT	CASSIYGLGTDTQYF
TRBV5-4	TRBD2	TRBJ2-3	.	TGTGCCAGCAGCTCCTCTAGCGGTATCACAGATACGCAGTATTTT	CASSSSSGITDTQYF
TRBV7-8	.	TRBJ2-7	.	TGTGCCAGCAGCTTAACGGGACGCGGGGCGGACTACGAGCAGTACTTC	CASSLTGRGADYEQYF
TRBV5-6	.	TRBJ2-5	once	TGTGCCAGCAGCCGAAGCAGGGGTGGGGAGACCCAGTACTTC	CASSRSRGGETQYF
TRBV7-9	.	TRBJ1-1	once	TGTGCCAGCAGCGCCGACCCCACCCCTGAAGCTTTCTTT	CASSADPTPEAFF
TRBV21-1	.	TRBJ2-5	.	TGTGCCAGCAGCAAAGGAGGCCAGGGGGGAGAGACCCAGTACTTC	CASSKGGQGGETQYF
TRBV9	TRBD2	TRBJ2-2	.	TGTGCCAGCAGCCTAGCGGGGGGGCTGGCCGGGGAGCTGTTTTTT	CASSLAGGLAGELFF
TRBV4-1	TRBD2	TRBJ2-1	.	TGCGCCAGCAGCCAAGAAAGCGGGGGCCGTTACAATGAGCAGTTCTTC	CASSQESGGRYNEQFF
TRBV7-9	TRBD2	TRBJ2-1	.	TGTGCCAGCAGCTTAGCGGGACTAGCGCCGAGAGCCTACAATGAGCAGTTCTTC	CASSLAGLAPRAYNEQFF
TRBV6-5	.	TRBJ2-7	.	TGTGCCAGCAGTTACAGCTCCCGCTACGAGCAGTACTTC	CASSYSSRYEQYF
TRBV9	.	TRBJ2-3	once	TGTGCCAGCAGCGTGGGCAGCTATTGGGATACGCAGTATTTT	CASSVGSYWDTQYF
TRBV5-1	TRBD1	TRBJ2-5	.	TGCGCCAGCAGCCCAGGGGACAGGGGGAGGGAAGAGACCCAGTACTTC	CASSPGDRGREETQYF
TRBV7-8	.	TRBJ1-2	.	TGTGCCAGCAGCTTACTGACAGGCGTGAGCTATGGCTACACCTTC	CASSLLTGVSYGYTF
TRBV28	TRBD2	TRBJ2-4	once	TGTGCCAGCAGTATAGCGGGAGCCCCAAAAAACATTCAGTACTTC	CASSIAGAPKNIQYF
TRBV7-9	TRBD2	TRBJ2-1	.	TGTGCCAGCAGCCATCTAGCGGGGGGGCCTAGGAATGAGCAGTTCTTC	CASSHLAGGPRNEQFF
TRBV11-2	.	TRBJ2-7	.	TGTGCCAGCAGCTTAGCTGGGCAGGGGCACAACGAGCAGTACTTC	CASSLAGQGHNEQYF
TRBV5-1	.	TRBJ2-5	few	TGCGCCAGCAGCTCCCCTTCAGGGGTTCAAGAGACCCAGTACTTC	CASSSPSGVQETQYF
TRBV4-1	TRBD1	TRBJ2-3	.	TGCGCCAGCAGCCAAGGACAGGGGGCGGGAGATACGCAGTATTTT	CASSQGQGAGDTQYF
TRBV29-1	TRBD2	TRBJ2-7	.	TGCAGCGCTCGAACCGGACTAGTTGGCGAGCAGTACTTC	CSARTGLVGEQYF
TRBV9	.	TRBJ2-7	.	TGTGCCAGCAGCCACCAAGTCCGGGGCCCTGAGATAGCCTACGAGCAGTACTTC	CASSHQVRGPEIAYEQYF
TRBV11-2	TRBD1	TRBJ1-1	.	TGTGCCTGCCAGGGGGCGCGGTACCTGAACACTGAAGCTTTCTTT	CACQGARYLNTEAFF
TRBV6-5	TRBD2	TRBJ2-1	.	TGTGCCAGCAAAGGGACTAGCGGAAATGAGCAGTTCTTC	CASKGTSGNEQFF
TRBV19	.	TRBJ1-1	.	TGTGCCAGTAGTCAGGCGCGGAACACTGAAGCTTTCTTT	CASSQARNTEAFF
TRBV7-3	TRBD1	TRBJ2-1	.	TGTGCCAGCAGCTCTGACAGGGGCAATGAGCAGTTCTTC	CASSSDRGNEQFF
TRBV28	TRBD1	TRBJ1-2	.	TGTGCCAGCACTCCCACAGGGGCCAAGGATGGCTACACCTTC	CASTPTGAKDGYTF
TRBV28	TRBD1	TRBJ2-7	once	TGTGCCAGCAGGGGGACAGGCCGCTCCTACGAGCAGTACTTC	CASRGTGRSYEQYF
TRBV2	TRBD1	TRBJ1-2	once	TGTGCCAGCAGTTCGAACATCCCGGGACAGGGGAACTATGGCTACACCTTC	CASSSNIPGQGNYGYTF
TRBV7-9	.	TRBJ1-3	once	TGTGCCAGCAGCCCCAGGACTGGCGGAAACACCATATATTTT	CASSPRTGGNTIYF